This T cell receptor (beta chain) comes out of a study of vaccination and CD4 T cells after COVID-19. For the study at large: Convalescent patients gave post-COVID blood a median about 95 days post-diagnosis, range 35 to 161. Overlapping spike peptides of SARS-CoV-2, HCoV-NL63, HCoV-OC43 and HCoV-229E stimulated the cells. Study findings and constraints: Spike mono-reactivity was evident in 304 of the 307 vaccine-specific clones derived from convalescent patients.

As to this clonotype: Antigen: not known.

CDR3 length: 17 residues. Germline assignment: CDR1 MNHNS and CDR2 SASEGT. The trim removed 6 bases at V and 1 base at J, leaving 13 bases unmatched. Cultured CD4+ T-cell DNA underwent Oncomine TCR Beta short-read sequencing. In TCRdb, the PCR reads were re-called with MiXCR into one record per CDR3 protein. Here the sample spans 9,500 to 15,000 distinct CDR3 sequences, around 48% being singletons. Treatment given: approximately 9-day PBMC culture with coronavirus spike peptide pools or control peptides (ViraFEST assay). This TCR was recovered from a human donor who had recovered from COVID-19. The chain is built from TRBV6-1 and TRBJ1-2; 8 positions match TRBD1. Sample: CD4+ T cells from blood, cultured in vitro. Here the CDR3 DNA reads TGTGCCAGCAGACCAGGACAGGGCACCATCAATAACTATGGCTACACCTTC. It codes for CASRPGQGTINNYGYTF.